Given below is one TCR beta chain in context. Its antigen is as yet unknown. These data are taken from a study of beta chain features in type 1 diabetes. CDR1 and CDR2 from the germline V gene are SGHDT and YYEEEE. The CDR3 has 13 residues. Trimming stripped 0 bases from V and 2 bases from J, with 6 bases between. Expressed TCRB transcripts were sequenced, since all the RNA that had been isolated was reverse transcribed. Average reads for naive, central memory and regulatory T cell samples were about 3.57 million. Only in-frame clones appear in the TCRdb table, and some are missing; sequencing was by immunoSEQ multiplex PCR. The table includes a few hundred thousand clones, about 12% detected once. Each population that was sorted was more than 98% pure. The study's findings and limits: Still unanswered here is whether HLA type influences TCRB rearrangement. PCR may have favored shorter templates equally in patients and controls. TCRB CDR3s were moderately but significantly shorter in Type 1 diabetes patients in all four CD4+ subsets.

This clonotype originated in a woman younger than 35 with type 1 diabetes. This chain links TRBV5-6 with TRBJ2-7, with D unresolved. Sequenced input: naive CD4+ T cells from blood. The DNA of the CDR3 is TGTGCCAGCAGCTTGGAACAACCCTACGAGCAGTACTTC. It yields the protein CASSLEQPYEQYF.